The clone carrying this T cell receptor (beta chain) came up many times. Its antigen is still unknown. This entry belongs to a study of CD8 T cells in ankylosing spondylitis. Study outcomes and limitations: Clones that were linked to disease were CD8+ and were relatively rare in peripheral blood. A TCR beta motif made of about 8 highly homologous variants seemed typical of ankylosing spondylitis blood.

TCRdb passed the 5' RACE reads through MiXCR, listing each CDR3 protein once. The sample consists of 150,000 to 200,000 distinct CDR3 sequences, around 13% of them appearing once. Trimming cost V 3 bases and J 10 bases, with 10 bases left between them. This CDR3 is 13 amino acids long. Sequencing input: blood, either unsorted or a sorted T cell fraction (not recorded which). This TCR derives from a female donor with ankylosing spondylitis or in good health (not recorded which). The rearrangement joins TRBV12-3 or TRBV12-4 to TRBJ1-6; D remains unclear. The CDR3: CASSFAAGSPLHF. DNA for the CDR3: TGTGCCAGCAGTTTCGCGGCGGGGTCACCCCTCCACTTT.